These T cell receptor beta chains were read from a single sample in a study of cytomegalovirus exposure and HLA in healthy donors. Clones were sequenced by immunoSEQ multiplex PCR, and TCRdb holds only the in-frame ones, with some missing. The sample carries around 140,000 clones, just under 80% recorded once. Sequences were obtained from PBMCs. These receptors came from a male donor in good health and CMV-seronegative. CDR3s include the opening cysteine and the closing phenylalanine or tryptophan. The D gene is left open where the match is weak. Only some rows state a clone size, as once, few, many or a class for expanded clones.

13,TRBD1,-,TRBV29-1,TRBJ2-5,CSVEGTGWETQYF,TGCAGCGTTGAAGGGACAGGGTGGGAGACCCAGTACTTC
19,TRBD2,-,TRBV9,TRBJ2-5,CASSVSGLAGGGWQETQYF,TGTGCCAGCAGCGTAAGCGGACTAGCGGGGGGCGGGTGGCAAGAGACCCAGTACTTC
17,TRBD2,-,TRBV4-3,TRBJ2-1,CASSQDPAGAVYNEQFF,TGCGCCAGCAGCCAAGATCCAGCGGGGGCCGTCTACAATGAGCAGTTCTTC
14,TRBD1,-,TRBV9,TRBJ2-3,CASSAGQGADTQYF,TGTGCCAGCAGTGCCGGACAGGGCGCAGATACGCAGTATTTT
15,-,once,TRBV5-3,TRBJ2-7,CARSSQAGPAYEQYF,TGTGCCAGAAGCTCCCAGGCGGGGCCTGCCTACGAGCAGTACTTC
13,-,-,TRBV5-6,TRBJ2-3,CASAGASTDTQYF,TGTGCCAGCGCGGGCGCGAGCACAGATACGCAGTATTTT
15,-,once,TRBV7-9,TRBJ1-2,CASSVGDLRHYGYTF,TGTGCCAGCAGCGTCGGGGATTTACGGCACTATGGCTACACCTTC
13,-,-,TRBV5-1,TRBJ2-7,CASSPQLGYEQYF,TGCGCCAGCAGTCCCCAACTTGGCTACGAGCAGTACTTC
15,-,-,TRBV7-2,TRBJ1-6,CASSSPGGGSSPLHF,TGTGCCAGCAGCTCACCGGGTGGGGGGTCTTCACCCCTCCACTTT
12,TRBD1,-,TRBV29-1,TRBJ2-7,CSVDRGNYEQYF,TGCAGCGTTGACAGGGGGAACTACGAGCAGTACTTC
15,TRBD1,-,TRBV5-1,TRBJ2-3,CASSLWTGGPDTQYF,TGCGCCAGCAGCTTGTGGACAGGGGGCCCAGATACGCAGTATTTT
15,-,-,TRBV4-1,TRBJ1-6,CASSPWATDNSPLHF,TGCGCCAGCAGCCCTTGGGCGACAGATAATTCACCCCTCCACTTT
17,TRBD2,-,TRBV18,TRBJ2-5,CASSPQGLAGSHETQYF,TGTGCCAGCTCACCCCAAGGACTAGCGGGGTCACACGAGACCCAGTACTTC
13,-,-,TRBV18,TRBJ2-7,CASSPQGDYEQYF,TGTGCCAGCTCACCACAGGGAGACTACGAGCAGTACTTC
14,-,-,TRBV7-3,TRBJ2-7,CASSPSPGVYEQYF,TGTGCCAGCAGCCCCTCTCCGGGGGTCTACGAGCAGTACTTC
15,TRBD2,-,TRBV5-1,TRBJ2-1,CASSFMSSGDNEQFF,TGCGCCAGCAGCTTTATGTCTAGCGGAGACAATGAGCAGTTCTTC
13,-,-,TRBV15,TRBJ2-5,CATSTGLEETQYF,TGTGCCACCAGCACGGGACTGGAAGAGACCCAGTACTTC
14,-,-,TRBV9,TRBJ2-7,CASSGGQFHYEQYF,TGTGCCAGCAGCGGCGGTCAGTTTCACTACGAGCAGTACTTC
11,-,-,TRBV30,TRBJ2-2,CAWSVGVELFF,TGTGCCTGGAGTGTCGGAGTGGAGCTGTTTTTT
13,-,-,TRBV7-2,TRBJ1-2,CASGPQGNYGYTF,TGTGCCAGCGGACCGCAGGGAAACTATGGCTACACCTTC
14,TRBD1,few,TRBV6-6,TRBJ1-2,CASSFGTGTGGYTF,TGTGCCAGCAGTTTCGGGACAGGGACGGGAGGCTACACCTTC
12,-,once,TRBV7-9,TRBJ1-6,CASSLQGSPLHF,TGTGCCAGCAGCTTGCAGGGTTCACCCCTCCACTTT
13,TRBD1,once,TRBV5-6,TRBJ1-1,CASSSHGGQGAFF,TGTGCCAGCAGCTCCCACGGGGGACAGGGAGCTTTCTTT
14,-,-,TRBV9,TRBJ2-5,CASSVQAGLETQYF,TGTGCCAGCAGCGTACAGGCAGGGTTGGAGACCCAGTACTTC
16,-,-,TRBV4-3,TRBJ2-7,CASSKGTPDSSYEQYF,TGCGCCAGCAGCAAAGGGACTCCTGATAGCTCCTACGAGCAGTACTTC
14,-,few,TRBV5-5,TRBJ2-3,CASSSGGPGDTQYF,TGTGCCAGCAGCTCCGGGGGACCGGGGGATACGCAGTATTTT
16,-,-,TRBV7-8,TRBJ2-7,CASSSKIGALSYEQYF,TGTGCCAGCAGTTCAAAAATAGGAGCTCTCTCCTACGAGCAGTACTTC
15,-,few,TRBV19,TRBJ2-1,CASRPQGGAYNEQFF,TGTGCCAGTAGACCGCAGGGGGGTGCCTACAATGAGCAGTTCTTC
16,TRBD1,-,TRBV27,TRBJ2-5,CASSPNPVDREETQYF,TGTGCCAGCAGTCCCAACCCAGTGGACAGGGAAGAGACCCAGTACTTC
14,-,-,TRBV19,TRBJ1-3,CASTGMGPGNTIYF,TGTGCCAGTACCGGGATGGGTCCTGGAAACACCATATATTTT
15,TRBD2,-,TRBV10-2,TRBJ2-5,CASSGAGTSGETQYF,TGCGCCAGCAGTGGGGCCGGGACTAGCGGGGAGACCCAGTACTTC
14,-,-,TRBV6-5,TRBJ1-1,CASSLGQRNTEAFF,TGTGCCAGCAGCCTCGGACAGAGGAACACTGAAGCTTTCTTT
12,-,-,TRBV7-2,TRBJ1-2,CASRLVSGGYTF,TGTGCCAGCAGGCTCGTTAGCGGTGGCTACACCTTC
15,-,few,TRBV4-1,TRBJ2-2,CASSQDLGGTGELFF,TGCGCCAGCAGCCAAGATCTGGGGGGCACCGGGGAGCTGTTTTTT
18,TRBD1,-,TRBV6-1,TRBJ1-1,CASSEAGRGRNGNTEAFF,TGTGCCAGCAGTGAAGCGGGCAGGGGGCGCAACGGGAACACTGAAGCTTTCTTT
17,TRBD2,-,TRBV5-1,TRBJ2-2,CASSFGTSGGAIGELFF,TGCGCCAGCAGCTTCGGGACTAGCGGGGGCGCAATCGGGGAGCTGTTTTTT
15,TRBD1,-,TRBV7-2,TRBJ2-7,CASSLRGTGGYEQYF,TGTGCCAGCAGCTTACGGGGGACAGGGGGTTACGAGCAGTACTTC
13,-,-,TRBV4-2,TRBJ2-4,CASSQGAGNIQYF,TGTGCCAGCAGCCAAGGGGCGGGTAACATTCAGTACTTC
14,TRBD2,few,TRBV19,TRBJ2-5,CASSGLAGAIPQYF,TGTGCCAGTAGCGGACTAGCGGGGGCCATTCCCCAGTACTTC
12,-,-,TRBV9,TRBJ1-2,CASSATNYGYTF,TGTGCCAGCAGCGCAACAAACTATGGCTACACCTTC
14,-,once,TRBV6-5,TRBJ1-1,CASSYDTGHTEAFF,TGTGCCAGCAGTTACGACACAGGGCACACTGAAGCTTTCTTT
19,TRBD2,-,TRBV18,TRBJ2-3,CASSSWTQPGGGFTDTQYF,TGTGCCAGCTCGTCCTGGACGCAGCCCGGCGGGGGTTTCACAGATACGCAGTATTTT
14,-,-,TRBV5-1,TRBJ2-3,CASSTGERTDTQYF,TGCGCCAGCAGCACCGGGGAGAGGACAGATACGCAGTATTTT
15,TRBD1,once,TRBV6-1,TRBJ2-2,CASSGQGADTGELFF,TGTGCCAGCAGTGGACAGGGGGCGGACACCGGGGAGCTGTTTTTT
15,-,-,TRBV5-1,TRBJ1-3,CASSPGHLRGNTIYF,TGCGCCAGCAGCCCGGGACACCTTAGGGGAAACACCATATATTTT
13,-,-,TRBV28,TRBJ1-1,CATLFRGNTEAFF,TGTGCCACTCTCTTTCGGGGGAACACTGAAGCTTTCTTT
14,TRBD1,-,TRBV9,TRBJ1-1,CASSPLDRAVEAFF,TGTGCCAGCAGCCCTTTAGACAGGGCCGTAGAAGCTTTCTTT
15,TRBD1,-,TRBV11-2,TRBJ1-2,CASSPGQGHNYGYTF,TGTGCCAGCAGCCCGGGACAGGGTCATAACTATGGCTACACCTTC
14,TRBD2,-,TRBV11-3,TRBJ2-7,CASMRGGGAYEQYF,TGTGCCAGCATGAGGGGCGGGGGGGCCTACGAGCAGTACTTC
18,-,-,TRBV12-2,TRBJ2-7,CASRLALSRTGQTYEQYF,TGTGCAAGTCGCTTAGCTTTGAGCAGGACAGGGCAAACCTACGAGCAGTACTTC
17,TRBD2,-,TRBV4-3,TRBJ2-4,CASSQDGRGGAKNIQYF,TGCGCCAGCAGCCAAGATGGACGGGGGGGAGCCAAAAACATTCAGTACTTC